This T cell receptor beta chain was captured by sequencing in a study of T cell changes during pregnancy in multiple sclerosis. The table came from immunoSEQ multiplex PCR; TCRdb's copy has only in-frame clones and leaves some out. The sample lists some 93,000 clones; roughly 91% were seen once. CDR1 is SGDLS, CDR2 YYNGEE, per germline. The germline V and J ends were trimmed by 4 bases and 6 bases, with 20 bases remaining between them. CDR3 size: 15 residues. The sequencing here drew on peripheral blood, taken after pregnancy. This rearrangement joins TRBV9 to TRBJ2-7; D is perhaps TRBD1 (6 bases). This receptor was taken from a female donor in good health, enrolled as a control in a pregnancy study. The CDR3, as DNA: TGTGCCAGCAGCAAAGACCCCAGGGGTACCAGCGAGCAGTACTTC. Its translation: CASSKDPRGTSEQYF.